The 21 T cell receptor beta chains below all came from one sample that was sequenced in a study of early T cells in non-severe SARS-CoV-2 infection. MiXCR, applied by TCRdb to the 5' RACE reads, yields one record per CDR3 protein. The data show tens of thousands of distinct CDR3 sequences, around 13% seen once. What was sequenced was whole blood. These receptors were taken from an adult who was a healthcare worker with PCR-confirmed SARS-CoV-2 infection or an uninfected control (not recorded which).

This clonotype was counted between two and nine times. V gene TRBV12-5 combines with J gene TRBJ2-7; 9 positions agree with TRBD2. The germline V gene encodes CDR1 LGHNT and CDR2 FRNRAP. The CDR3 has 15 amino acids. Trimming at V came to 3 bases and at J to 5 bases, leaving 8 bases not matched to a gene. This chain's CDR3 is CASGFRRGGRHEQYF. The CDR3 DNA reads TGTGCTAGTGGTTTTAGGCGGGGGGGCCGCCACGAGCAGTACTTC.

This clonotype was counted many times. The V call is TRBV7-9, the J call TRBJ1-4; 7 bases fit TRBD1. The trim removed 5 bases at V and 2 bases at J, leaving 14 bases unmatched. This CDR3 region has 18 residues. CDR1 is SEHNR and CDR2 is FQNEAQ in the germline V gene (reference sequence). The CDR3 protein is CASSPLGQSLSTNEKLFF. CDR3 bases: TGTGCCAGCAGCCCCCTGGGACAGTCCCTCTCGACTAATGAAAAACTGTTTTTT. The full variable domain, with the rest looked up from reference TRBV7-9 and TRBJ1-4, is DTGVSQNPRHKITKRGQNVTFRCDPISEHNRLYWYRQTLGQGPEFLTYFQNEAQLEKSRLLSDRFSAERPKGSFSTLEIQRTEQGDSAMYLCASSPLGQSLSTNEKLFFGSGTQLSVL.

This clonotype was seen at least ten times. V usage is TRBV2 and J usage is TRBJ2-2, with 8 positions matching TRBD1. The CDR3 has 14 residues. V shed 8 bases and J 5 bases; nucleotides not matched to a gene: 7. Germline V gene data show CDR1 as SNHLY and CDR2 as FYNNEI. As DNA, the CDR3 is TGTGCCAGCCACGGGACAGGCCGGACCGGGGAGCTGTTTTTT. Its protein is CASHGTGRTGELFF.

This clonotype has more than one count but fewer than ten. The V and J genes are TRBV7-9 and TRBJ2-7, with D perhaps TRBD1 (6 bases). Looked up from germline, CDR1 is SEHNR and CDR2 is FQNEAQ (reference sequence). Trimming shortened V by 1 base and J by 2 bases, and 18 bases separated the two germline ends. The CDR3 extends over 17 amino acids. The CDR3 DNA follows: TGTGCCAGCAGCTTAGGCCCGGTGGGACAAGAACCCTACGAGCAGTACTTC. Protein: CASSLGPVGQEPYEQYF.

This clonotype is deemed medium-sized (0.01 to 0.1%). V gene TRBV27 combines with J gene TRBJ1-5; maybe TRBD1 (5 bases). From germline, CDR1 is MNHEY and CDR2 SMNVEV (reference sequence). V was clipped by 6 bases and J by 5 bases, with 14 bases between them. The CDR3 loop spans 14 amino acids. CDR3 sequence: CASSPIEGHQPQHF. The CDR3 DNA is TGTGCCAGCAGCCCCATAGAGGGGCATCAGCCCCAGCATTTT.

The J gene is TRBJ2-1, the V gene TRBV5-1; D gene unclear. There are 13 residues in the CDR3. Germline V gene sequence: CDR1 SGHRS, CDR2 YFSETQ. Trimming took off 0 bases at V and 9 bases at J, with 10 bases between the two ends. The CDR3 bases are TGCGCCAGCAGCTTGGGGGGATCCCCTGAGCAGTTCTTC. Residues: CASSLGGSPEQFF.

V gene TRBV10-3 combines with J gene TRBJ2-2; D remains ambiguous. Germline V lookup: CDR1 ENHRY, CDR2 SYGVKD. This CDR3 comprises 8 residues. The V and J ends lost 10 bases and 7 bases respectively, with 1 base between them. The CDR3 DNA is TGTGCCAGCGGGGAGCTGTTTTTT. Its translation: CASGELFF.

This clonotype was seen a handful of times. V and J are TRBV5-1 and TRBJ2-5; the match to TRBD2 covers 9 bases. With 4 bases clipped from V and 5 bases from J, the junction kept 12 bases outside the gene matches. Germline V gives CDR1 SGHRS, CDR2 YFSETQ. There are 16 residues in the CDR3. The CDR3 nucleotides read TGCGCCAGCAGCCAACTCCTAGCGGGGTTGGAGGAGACCCAGTACTTC. Translation gives CASSQLLAGLEETQYF.

The table lists this clonotype with many counts. V gene TRBV29-1 combines with J gene TRBJ1-2, with D perhaps matching TRBD1 (6 bases). From germline, CDR1 is SQVTM and CDR2 ANQGSEA. The CDR3 contains 13 residues. V lost 6 bases, J lost 4 bases, and 15 bases lay in between. This CDR3 is CSVRDTLSYGYTF. The CDR3 DNA sequence: TGCAGCGTACGGGACACCCTATCCTATGGCTACACCTTC.

This clonotype has at least ten counts. The genes are TRBV24-1 and TRBJ2-1; 9 bases agree with TRBD2. In germline, CDR1 is KGHDR, CDR2 SFDVKD. The CDR3 is made up of 16 amino acids. V was clipped by 3 bases and J by 1 base; unmatched bases: 3. CDR3 amino acids: CATSDRAGGSYNEQFF. The CDR3 DNA sequence: TGTGCCACCAGTGATCGAGCGGGGGGTTCCTACAATGAGCAGTTCTTC.

Ten or more counts support this clonotype. This rearrangement joins TRBV28 to TRBJ1-2; D is possibly TRBD1 (6 bases). Germline assignment: CDR1 MDHEN and CDR2 SYDVKM. The CDR3 length is 15 residues. With 7 bases removed from V and 4 bases from J, the gap between germline ends came to 19 bases. CDR3 protein: CASTRNGRGSYGYTF. CDR3 bases: TGTGCCAGCACCCGGAACGGCAGGGGTTCCTATGGCTACACCTTC.

This clonotype was detected a few times. V and J are TRBV6-5 and TRBJ1-1; D remains unclear. The germline CDR1 and CDR2 sequences are MNHEY and SVGAGI. Trimming took 0 bases from V and 6 from J, leaving 11 bases between them. The CDR3 length is 14 residues. Here the CDR3 reads CASSYSWGSAEAFF. For the CDR3, the DNA is TGTGCCAGCAGTTACTCTTGGGGAAGCGCTGAAGCTTTCTTT.

The V call is TRBV5-1, the J call TRBJ1-4; D is unresolved. The CDR3 length is 14 residues. The germline gives CDR1 SGHRS, CDR2 YFSETQ. Trimming removed 4 bases at V and 5 bases at J, with 12 bases between. CDR3 in DNA: TGCGCCAGCAGCCAAAGACGGATAAATGAAAAACTGTTTTTT. It is translated as CASSQRRINEKLFF.

The V call is TRBV12-3 or TRBV12-4, the J call TRBJ2-2; TRBD1 might be the D (6 bases). The V end was cut by 6 bases, the J end by 3 bases, with 11 bases between. This CDR3 comprises 14 residues. The CDR3 here is CASRPNRDTGELFF. As DNA, the CDR3 is TGTGCCAGCAGGCCTAACAGGGACACCGGGGAGCTGTTTTTT.

This clonotype was detected ten times or more. The V gene is TRBV6-5, the J gene TRBJ2-7; 8 nucleotides match TRBD1. The CDR3 covers 14 residues. Germline-derived CDR1 and CDR2 are MNHEY and SVGAGI. V shed 5 bases, J shed 2 bases, and the junction held 5 bases outside the gene matches. The CDR3 DNA reads as TGTGCCAGCAGTCTCGGGACAGGACCCTACGAGCAGTACTTC. It translates to CASSLGTGPYEQYF.

The J gene is TRBJ2-7, the V gene TRBV7-9; either TRBD1 or TRBD2 may fit D (5 bases each). The CDR3 sequence is 17 residues long. Trimming left V 5 bases short and J 1 base short, with 21 bases between. Germline CDR1 reads SEHNR; CDR2 reads FQNEAQ (reference sequence). CDR3 nucleotide sequence: TGTGCCAGCAGCCCCGACGCTCCTCCCGGGGCATCCTACGAGCAGTACTTC. Its protein is CASSPDAPPGASYEQYF.

This clonotype occurred many times. The V gene is TRBV28, the J gene TRBJ1-4; D gene uncertain. Germline V gives CDR1 MDHEN, CDR2 SYDVKM. Trimming left V 10 bases short and J 7 bases short, with 16 bases between. The CDR3 length is 13 residues. The CDR3 here is CATGGALGEKLFF. The CDR3 bases are TGTGCCACCGGCGGAGCCTTAGGTGAAAAACTGTTTTTT.

This clonotype has ten or more counts. V usage is TRBV4-2 and J usage is TRBJ2-5, with D possibly being TRBD1 or TRBD2 (7 bases each). Germline V gene sequence: CDR1 LGHNA, CDR2 YNFKEQ. This CDR3 is built from 15 residues. V was cut by 0 bases and J by 5 bases, with 13 bases left in between. This CDR3 reads CASSQDRQGGETQYF. The CDR3 region has the DNA TGTGCCAGCAGCCAAGATCGGCAGGGGGGGGAGACCCAGTACTTC.

This clonotype was observed a handful of times. V usage is TRBV28 and J usage is TRBJ1-2; the D gene is possibly TRBD1 (5 bases). Germline V gives CDR1 MDHEN, CDR2 SYDVKM. V was cut by 4 bases and J by 4 bases, with 13 bases left in between. This CDR3 contains 14 residues. CDR3 residues: CASSSGLMIYGYTF. The CDR3 DNA reads as TGTGCCAGCAGTTCGGGACTGATGATCTATGGCTACACCTTC.

This sequence joins TRBV28 and TRBJ2-2, with 7 bases matching TRBD1. CDR1 is MDHEN, CDR2 SYDVKM, per germline. The CDR3 is 16 amino acids. The junction had 13 bases not matched to a gene; V was cut back by 10 bases and J by 2 bases. The CDR3 loop is CATLSNRDRNTGELFF. For the CDR3, the DNA is TGTGCCACCTTAAGCAATCGGGACAGAAACACCGGGGAGCTGTTTTTT.

This clonotype was recorded a few times. The chain uses TRBV6-6 and TRBJ1-1; D remains unclear. The V gene lost 5 bases and the J gene lost 6 bases, with 7 bases spanning the gap. CDR1 MNHNY and CDR2 SVGAGI come from the germline V gene (reference sequence). The CDR3 consists of 11 residues. CDR3 loop: CASSPAAEAFF. For the CDR3, the DNA is TGTGCCAGCAGTCCAGCCGCTGAAGCTTTCTTT.